Included here is one T cell receptor beta chain sequence, with context. Its antigen is undetermined. The data originate from a study of OX40 agonist ivuxolimab in advanced cancers. Study information: Head and neck, renal cell, melanoma or hepatocellular carcinoma were the cancers that dose-escalation patients had. Study observations and caveats: Average numbers of expanded clones were greater in CD8+ T cells than in CD4+. Expanded peripheral T cell antigen specificity was not determined. Within 6 weeks, CD4+ and CD8+ blood T cells expanded clonally at 0.1 to 3.0 mg/kg.

TCRdb keeps only in-frame clones here, not all; method: immunoSEQ multiplex PCR. Among tens of thousands of clones, roughly 90% were seen once, and the ten largest hold under 0.45%. The source material was CD4+ or CD8+ T cells sorted from blood, sampled in a trial of the OX40 agonist ivuxolimab. The clonotype originates from an adult with an advanced solid tumor such as melanoma, head and neck, liver or kidney cancer.

Here the CDR3 reads CASSSYRWGPMGETQYF. In DNA form, the CDR3 reads TGTGCCAGCAGTTCTTACCGGTGGGGTCCTATGGGAGAGACCCAGTACTTC. This chain joins TRBV7-9 and TRBJ2-5; D is unresolved. V was cut by 6 bases and J by 4 bases, with 24 bases left in between. CDR1 is SEHNR and CDR2 is FQNEAQ in the germline V gene (reference sequence). The CDR3 covers 17 residues.